The 6 T cell receptor beta chains below were found in one sample sequenced in a study of CD8 T cells in ankylosing spondylitis. Study-level points and caveats: A motif in TCR beta, a set of 8 or 9 highly homologous variants, appeared characteristic of ankylosing spondylitis blood.

These TCRs' antigens remain unknown. TCRdb analysed the 5' RACE reads with MiXCR anew, one entry per CDR3 protein. The sample lists hundreds of thousands of distinct CDR3 sequences; about 13% were seen once. Sequencing used blood, either unsorted or a sorted T cell fraction (not recorded which). The receptors here all came from a male donor with ankylosing spondylitis.

This clonotype appeared many times. This chain links TRBV7-2 with TRBJ2-5, with D possibly being TRBD2 (5 bases). Germline values: CDR1 SGHTA, CDR2 FQGNSA. The length of the CDR3 is 15 residues. The germline V and J ends were trimmed by 3 bases and 1 base, with 12 bases remaining between them. DNA for the CDR3: TGTGCCAGCAGCTTTTGGTCGGGATCCCAAGAGACCCAGTACTTC. Protein: CASSFWSGSQETQYF. The full variable domain, rest sourced from reference TRBV7-2 and TRBJ2-5, is GAGVSQSPSNKVTEKGKDVELRCDPISGHTALYWYRQSLGQGLEFLIYFQGNSAPDKSGLPSDRFSAERTGGSVSTLTIQRTQQEDSAVYLCASSFWSGSQETQYFGPGTRLLVL.

The chain couples TRBV3-1 to TRBJ1-1; maybe TRBD1 (6 bases). The V end was cut by 4 bases, the J end by 2 bases, with 14 bases between. CDR3 length equals 15 residues. CDR1 and CDR2 (germline): LGHDT, YNNKEL (reference sequence). CDR3 bases: TGTGCCAGCAGCCCTTCCGACAGGAGCAACACTGAAGCTTTCTTT. Translating it yields CASSPSDRSNTEAFF.

To note about this clonotype: Since a much larger clone is just one base distant, this may be a read error. This sequence joins TRBV12-3 or TRBV12-4 and TRBJ2-5; D perhaps matches TRBD1 (5 bases). The CDR3 is 11 amino acids. Trimming took 8 bases from V and 9 from J, leaving 13 bases between them. CDR3 sequence (DNA): TGTGCCAGCGGCCCAGGGTCTGCCCAGTACTTC. The encoded protein is CASGPGSAQYF.

This clonotype was detected many times. The chain employs TRBV5-1 and TRBJ1-1; unclear D gene. The CDR3 is 14 amino acids. V gave up 0 bases and J gave up 1 base, with 7 bases separating them. CDR1 is SGHRS, CDR2 YFSETQ, per germline. The CDR3 region has the DNA TGCGCCAGCAGCTTGGTTCCGGAGAACACTGAAGCTTTCTTT. It specifies CASSLVPENTEAFF.

This rearrangement joins TRBV2 to TRBJ1-3; 10 positions match TRBD1. Germline assignment: CDR1 SNHLY and CDR2 FYNNEI. The length of the CDR3 is 19 residues. V trimming: 6 bases; J trimming: 0 bases; junction bases outside the gene matches: 14. The CDR3: CASSYGGGTGAISGNTIYF. The CDR3 DNA sequence: TGTGCCAGCAGCTATGGCGGTGGGACAGGGGCCATCTCTGGAAACACCATATATTTT.

This chain uses TRBV19 with TRBJ2-1; D not resolved. The CDR3 runs to 14 residues. Trimming left V 4 bases short and J 10 bases short, with 17 bases between. CDR1 is LNHDA, CDR2 SQIVND, per germline (reference sequence). The CDR3 loop is CASSKNDVWWEQFF. CDR3 sequence (DNA): TGTGCCAGTAGTAAAAACGACGTTTGGTGGGAGCAGTTCTTC.